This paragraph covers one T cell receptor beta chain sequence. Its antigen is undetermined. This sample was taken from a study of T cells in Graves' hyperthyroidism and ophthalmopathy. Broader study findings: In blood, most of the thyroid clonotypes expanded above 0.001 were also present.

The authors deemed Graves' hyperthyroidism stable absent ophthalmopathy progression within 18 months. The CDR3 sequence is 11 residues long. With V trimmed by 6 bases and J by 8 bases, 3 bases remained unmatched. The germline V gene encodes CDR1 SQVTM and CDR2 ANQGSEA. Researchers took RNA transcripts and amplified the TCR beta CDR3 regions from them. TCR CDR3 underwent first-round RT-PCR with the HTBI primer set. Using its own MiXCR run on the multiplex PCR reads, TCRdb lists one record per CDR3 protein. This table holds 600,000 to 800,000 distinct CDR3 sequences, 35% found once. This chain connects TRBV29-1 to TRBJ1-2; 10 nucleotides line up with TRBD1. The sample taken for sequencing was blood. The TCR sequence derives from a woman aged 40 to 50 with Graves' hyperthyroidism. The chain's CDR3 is CSVQTGGGYTF. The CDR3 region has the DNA TGCAGCGTGCAGACAGGGGGCGGCTACACCTTC.